The following is a T cell receptor (beta chain) sequence with its context. Its antigen is still unknown. Other nucleotide sequences in the sample specify the same CDR3. This entry is derived from a study of shared clonotypes between healthy human individuals. General study results and limits: Sorted-subset sequencing, rarefaction showed, was incomplete despite large depth.

This CDR3 spans 14 amino acids. Per the germline V gene, CDR1 is SGHDT and CDR2 is YYEEEE. Trimming took off 4 bases at V and 9 bases at J, with 14 bases between the two ends. Sequencing was performed with immunoSEQ multiplex PCR; in TCRdb, only in-frame clones are kept and a portion is missing. The data contain 2 million to 3 million clones, approximately 90% of them singletons. The V gene is TRBV5-6, the J gene TRBJ1-6; D remains ambiguous. The origin of this receptor is a young man in good health. What was sequenced was naive CD4+ T cells sorted from blood. Subset reported: CD45RA+ positively selected. CDR3 sequence (DNA): TGTGCCAGCAGCCGCCCGCATTCGGTTTCACCCCTCCACTTT. It encodes CASSRPHSVSPLHF.